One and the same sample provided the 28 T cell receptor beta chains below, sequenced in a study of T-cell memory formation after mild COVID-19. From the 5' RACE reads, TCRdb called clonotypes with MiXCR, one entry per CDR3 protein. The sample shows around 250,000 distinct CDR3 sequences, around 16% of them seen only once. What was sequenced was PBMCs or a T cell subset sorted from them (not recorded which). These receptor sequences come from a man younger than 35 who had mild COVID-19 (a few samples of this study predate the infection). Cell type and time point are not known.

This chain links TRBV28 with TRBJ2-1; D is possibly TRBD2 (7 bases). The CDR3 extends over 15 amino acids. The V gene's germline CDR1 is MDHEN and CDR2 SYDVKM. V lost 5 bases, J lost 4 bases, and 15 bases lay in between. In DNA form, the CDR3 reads TGTGCCAGCAGTCCTGCGGGGGCGATTTACAATGAGCAGTTCTTC. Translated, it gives CASSPAGAIYNEQFF.

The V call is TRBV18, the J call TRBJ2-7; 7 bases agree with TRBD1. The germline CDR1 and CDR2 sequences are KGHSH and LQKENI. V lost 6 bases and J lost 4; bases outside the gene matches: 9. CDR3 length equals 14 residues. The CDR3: CASSTRDRPYEQYV. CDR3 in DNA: TGTGCCAGCTCCACCCGGGACAGACCTTACGAGCAGTACGTC.

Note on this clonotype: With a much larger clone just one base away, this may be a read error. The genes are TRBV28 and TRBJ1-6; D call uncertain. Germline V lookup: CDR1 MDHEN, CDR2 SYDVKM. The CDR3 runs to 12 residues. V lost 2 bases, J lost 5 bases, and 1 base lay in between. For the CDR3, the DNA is TGTGCCAGCAGTTTACATAATTCACCCCTCCACTTT. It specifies CASSLHNSPLHF.

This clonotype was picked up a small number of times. The CDR3 sequence is CASSPRDRGRNYGYTF. CDR3 nucleotides: TGTGCCAGCAGTCCCCGGGACAGGGGCCGAAACTATGGCTACACCTTC. This sequence joins TRBV12-3 or TRBV12-4 and TRBJ1-2; 10 nucleotides agree with TRBD1. The junction had 8 bases not matched to a gene; V was cut back by 5 bases and J by 2 bases. The CDR3 is 16 amino acids.

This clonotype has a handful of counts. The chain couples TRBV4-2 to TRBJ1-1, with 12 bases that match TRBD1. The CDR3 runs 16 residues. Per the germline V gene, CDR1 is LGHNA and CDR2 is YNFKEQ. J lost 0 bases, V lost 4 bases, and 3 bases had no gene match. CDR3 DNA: TGTGCCAGCAGCCCCCGGGACAGGGGGCTGAACACTGAAGCTTTCTTT. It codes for CASSPRDRGLNTEAFF.

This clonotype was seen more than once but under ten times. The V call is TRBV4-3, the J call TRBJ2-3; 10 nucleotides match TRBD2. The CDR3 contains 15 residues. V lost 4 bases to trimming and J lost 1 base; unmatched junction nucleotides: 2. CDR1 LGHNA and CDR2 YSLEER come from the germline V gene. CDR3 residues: CASSRGLAGTDTQYF. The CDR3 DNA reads TGCGCCAGCAGCCGAGGACTAGCGGGCACAGATACGCAGTATTTT.

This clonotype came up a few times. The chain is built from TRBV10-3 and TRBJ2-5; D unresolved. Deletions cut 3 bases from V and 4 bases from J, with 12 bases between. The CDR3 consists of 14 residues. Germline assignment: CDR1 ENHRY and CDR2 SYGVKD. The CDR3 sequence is CAISEVTDGETQYF. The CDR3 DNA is TGTGCCATCAGTGAAGTGACGGACGGAGAGACCCAGTACTTC.

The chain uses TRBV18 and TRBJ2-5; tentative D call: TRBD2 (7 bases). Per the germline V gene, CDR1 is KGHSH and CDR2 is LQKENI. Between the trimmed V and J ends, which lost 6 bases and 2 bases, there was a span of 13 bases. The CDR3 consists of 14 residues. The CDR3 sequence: CASSRGAGQETQYF. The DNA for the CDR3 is TGTGCCAGCTCTCGGGGGGCAGGACAAGAGACCCAGTACTTC.

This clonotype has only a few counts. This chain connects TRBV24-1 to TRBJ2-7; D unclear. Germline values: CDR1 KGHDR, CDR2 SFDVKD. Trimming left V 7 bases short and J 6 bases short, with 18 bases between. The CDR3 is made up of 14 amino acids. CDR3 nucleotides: TGTGCCACCAGCCCCCGGGCCTCTGAGCGCGAGCAGTACTTC. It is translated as CATSPRASEREQYF.

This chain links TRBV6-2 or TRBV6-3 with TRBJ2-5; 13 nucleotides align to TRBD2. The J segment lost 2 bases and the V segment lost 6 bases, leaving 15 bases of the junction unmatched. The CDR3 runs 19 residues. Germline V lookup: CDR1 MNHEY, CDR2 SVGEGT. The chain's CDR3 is CASRWRLAGGRTPQETQYF. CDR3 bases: TGTGCCAGCAGATGGAGACTAGCGGGGGGCCGGACCCCTCAAGAGACCCAGTACTTC.

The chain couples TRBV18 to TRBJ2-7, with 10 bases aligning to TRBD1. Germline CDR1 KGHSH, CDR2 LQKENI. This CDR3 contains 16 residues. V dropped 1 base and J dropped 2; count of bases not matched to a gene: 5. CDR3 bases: TGTGCCAGCTCACCACTGTCGGGGACAGGGGCCTACGAGCAGTACTTC. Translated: CASSPLSGTGAYEQYF. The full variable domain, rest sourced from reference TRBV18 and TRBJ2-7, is NAGVMQNPRHLVRRRGQEARLRCSPMKGHSHVYWYRQLPEEGLKFMVYLQKENIIDESGMPKERFSAEFPKEGPSILRIQQVVRGDSAAYFCASSPLSGTGAYEQYFGPGTRLTVT.

The CDR3 reads CASSQGVDRIYGELFF. In DNA form, the CDR3 reads TGCGCCAGCAGCCAAGGGGTCGACAGGATTTACGGGGAGCTGTTTTTT. The J gene is TRBJ2-2, the V gene TRBV4-3, with D tentatively TRBD1 (6 bases). Germline CDR1 is LGHNA and CDR2 is YSLEER. The CDR3 length is 16 residues. Trimming shortened V by 1 base and J by 7 bases, and 16 bases separated the two germline ends.

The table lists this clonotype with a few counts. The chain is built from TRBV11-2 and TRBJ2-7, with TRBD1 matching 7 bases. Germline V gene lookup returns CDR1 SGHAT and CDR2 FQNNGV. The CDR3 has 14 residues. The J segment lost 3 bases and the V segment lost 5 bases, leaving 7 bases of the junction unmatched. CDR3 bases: TGTGCCAGCAGCCTTGACAGGGTAAGCTACGAGCAGTACGTC. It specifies CASSLDRVSYEQYV.

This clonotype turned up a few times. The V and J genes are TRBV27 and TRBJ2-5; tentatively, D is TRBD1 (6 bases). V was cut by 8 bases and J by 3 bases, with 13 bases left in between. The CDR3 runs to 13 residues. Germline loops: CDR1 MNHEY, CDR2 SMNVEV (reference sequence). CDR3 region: CASSRGYEETQYF. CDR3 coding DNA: TGTGCCAGCTCAAGGGGGTATGAAGAGACCCAGTACTTC.

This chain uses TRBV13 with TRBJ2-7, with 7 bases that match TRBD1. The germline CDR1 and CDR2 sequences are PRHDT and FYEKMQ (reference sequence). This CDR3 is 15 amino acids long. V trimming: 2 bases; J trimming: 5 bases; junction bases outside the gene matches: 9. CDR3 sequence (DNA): TGTGCCAGCAGCTTACGCCTGACAGGGTACGACGAGCAGTACTTC. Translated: CASSLRLTGYDEQYF.

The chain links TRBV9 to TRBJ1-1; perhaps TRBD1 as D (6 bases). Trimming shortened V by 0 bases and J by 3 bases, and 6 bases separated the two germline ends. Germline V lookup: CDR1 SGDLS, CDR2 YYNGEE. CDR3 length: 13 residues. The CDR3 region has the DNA TGTGCCAGCAGCGTAGCAGGGGACACTGAAGCTTTCTTT. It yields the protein CASSVAGDTEAFF.

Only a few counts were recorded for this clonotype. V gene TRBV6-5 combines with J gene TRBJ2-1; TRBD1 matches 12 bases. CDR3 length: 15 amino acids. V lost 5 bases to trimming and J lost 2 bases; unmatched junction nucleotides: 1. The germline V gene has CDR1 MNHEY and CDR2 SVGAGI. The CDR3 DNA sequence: TGTGCCAGCAGTGGGACAGGGGGCCCCTACAATGAGCAGTTCTTC. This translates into CASSGTGGPYNEQFF.

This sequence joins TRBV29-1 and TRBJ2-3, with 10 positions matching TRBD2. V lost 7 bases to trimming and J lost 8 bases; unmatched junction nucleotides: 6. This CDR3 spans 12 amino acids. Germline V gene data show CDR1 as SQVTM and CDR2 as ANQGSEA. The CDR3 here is CSEVGLASTQYF. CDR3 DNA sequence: TGCAGCGAGGTGGGACTAGCGAGTACGCAGTATTTT.

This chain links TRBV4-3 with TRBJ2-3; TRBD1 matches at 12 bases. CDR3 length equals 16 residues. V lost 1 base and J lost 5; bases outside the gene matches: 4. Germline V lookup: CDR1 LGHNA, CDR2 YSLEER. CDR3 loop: CASSQGGQGARDTQYF. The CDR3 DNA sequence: TGCGCCAGCAGCCAAGGGGGACAGGGGGCAAGAGATACGCAGTATTTT.

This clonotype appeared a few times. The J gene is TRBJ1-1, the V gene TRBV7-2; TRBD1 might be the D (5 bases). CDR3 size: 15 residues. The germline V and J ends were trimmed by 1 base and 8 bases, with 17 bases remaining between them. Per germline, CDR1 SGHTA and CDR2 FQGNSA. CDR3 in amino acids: CASSLEWAPHREAFF. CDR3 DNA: TGTGCCAGCAGCTTAGAATGGGCCCCACACAGGGAAGCTTTCTTT.

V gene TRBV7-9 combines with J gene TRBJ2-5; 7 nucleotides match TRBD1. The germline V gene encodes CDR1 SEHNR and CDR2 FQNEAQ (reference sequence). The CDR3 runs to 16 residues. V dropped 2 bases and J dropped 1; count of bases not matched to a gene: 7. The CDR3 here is CASSLYRGRVQETQYF. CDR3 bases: TGTGCCAGCAGCTTATACAGGGGTAGGGTCCAAGAGACCCAGTACTTC.

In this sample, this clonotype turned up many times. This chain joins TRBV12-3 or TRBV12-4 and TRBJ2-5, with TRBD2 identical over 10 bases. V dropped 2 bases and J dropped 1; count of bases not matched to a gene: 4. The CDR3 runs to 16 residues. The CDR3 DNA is TGTGCCAGCAGTTTAAGCGGGGGGGCCCCCCAAGAGACCCAGTACTTC. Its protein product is CASSLSGGAPQETQYF.

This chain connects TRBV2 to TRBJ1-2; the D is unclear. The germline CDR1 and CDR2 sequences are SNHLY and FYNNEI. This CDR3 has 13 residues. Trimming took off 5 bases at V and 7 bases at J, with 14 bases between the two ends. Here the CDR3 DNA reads TGTGCCAGCAGTCTCCAGGAAGACACTGGCTACACCTTC. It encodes CASSLQEDTGYTF.

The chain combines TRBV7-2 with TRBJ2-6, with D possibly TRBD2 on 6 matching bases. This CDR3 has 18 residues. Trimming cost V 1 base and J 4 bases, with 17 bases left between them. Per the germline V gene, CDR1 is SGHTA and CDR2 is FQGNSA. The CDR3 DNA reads TGTGCCAGCAGCTTAGTGGCGGGGCTACCGCGAGGGGCCAACGTCCTGACTTTC. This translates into CASSLVAGLPRGANVLTF.

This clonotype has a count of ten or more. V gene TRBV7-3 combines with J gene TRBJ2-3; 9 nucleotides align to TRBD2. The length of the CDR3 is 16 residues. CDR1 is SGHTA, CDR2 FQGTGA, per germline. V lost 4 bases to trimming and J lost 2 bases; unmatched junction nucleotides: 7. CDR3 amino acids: CASSSSGAVNTDTQYF. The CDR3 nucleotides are TGTGCCAGCAGCTCTAGCGGGGCCGTTAACACAGATACGCAGTATTTT.

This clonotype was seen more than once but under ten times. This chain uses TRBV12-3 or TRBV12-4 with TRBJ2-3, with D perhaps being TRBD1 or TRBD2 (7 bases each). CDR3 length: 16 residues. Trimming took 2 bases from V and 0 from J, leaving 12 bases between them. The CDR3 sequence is CASSLSGGVSTDTQYF. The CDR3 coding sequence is TGTGCCAGCAGTTTATCAGGGGGGGTAAGCACAGATACGCAGTATTTT.

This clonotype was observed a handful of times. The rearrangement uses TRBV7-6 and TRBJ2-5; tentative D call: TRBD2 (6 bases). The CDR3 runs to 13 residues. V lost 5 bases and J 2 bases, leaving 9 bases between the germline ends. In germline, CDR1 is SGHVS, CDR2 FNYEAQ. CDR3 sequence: CASSRDWQETQYF. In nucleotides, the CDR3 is TGTGCCAGCAGCCGGGACTGGCAAGAGACCCAGTACTTC.

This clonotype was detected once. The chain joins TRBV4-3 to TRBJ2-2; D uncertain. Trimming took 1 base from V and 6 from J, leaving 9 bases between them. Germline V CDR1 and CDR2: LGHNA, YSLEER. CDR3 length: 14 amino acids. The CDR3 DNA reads TGCGCCAGCAGCCAAGCCTCTCCAGCCGGGGAGCTGTTTTTT. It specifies CASSQASPAGELFF.